A single sample is the source of the 26 T cell receptor beta chains below, sequenced in a study of identical twins. TCRdb itself ran the 5' RACE reads through MiXCR, one entry per CDR3 protein. The profile shows approximately 690,000 distinct CDR3 sequences, around 6.1% of them singletons. The sample was naive T cells sorted from blood. These receptors were collected from a man between 18 and 29 years old in good health.

Points on this clonotype: This could be a read error, since a much larger clone is one nucleotide away. The V and J genes are TRBV12-3 or TRBV12-4 and TRBJ1-1; D is perhaps TRBD1 (5 bases). V lost 7 bases and J 8 bases, leaving 14 bases between the germline ends. This CDR3 is 12 amino acids long. CDR3 DNA: TGTGCCAGCAAACCGGGACTTCCCGAAGCTTTCTTT. Translation: CASKPGLPEAFF.

The sample holds a few counts of this clonotype. The chain employs TRBV18 and TRBJ1-1; D might be TRBD1 (5 bases). CDR3 length equals 13 residues. Germline V CDR1 and CDR2: KGHSH, LQKENI. V lost 4 bases to trimming and J lost 7 bases, with 13 bases between them. The CDR3, as DNA: TGTGCCAGCTCACAAGGACAAGAAATTGAAGCTTTCTTT. Its translation: CASSQGQEIEAFF.

This clonotype was observed a few times. The V and J genes are TRBV20-1 and TRBJ1-6; 12 positions agree with TRBD1. Germline trimming cut 3 bases from V and 17 bases from J; bases unmatched to any gene: 14. CDR3 length: 15 residues. Looked up from germline, CDR1 is DFQATT and CDR2 is SNEGSKA (reference sequence). CDR3 DNA sequence: TGCAGTGCTAGTCCTGTAGGGACAGGGGGCGCGTTGATCCACTTT. It yields the protein CSASPVGTGGALIHF.

The sample holds many counts of this clonotype. The chain employs TRBV5-1 and TRBJ2-7; possibly TRBD1 or TRBD2 for D (5 bases each). Germline assignment: CDR1 SGHRS and CDR2 YFSETQ. There are 15 residues in the CDR3. V was clipped by 4 bases and J by 3 bases, with 17 bases between them. Here the CDR3 DNA reads TGCGCCAGCAGCATCAGGGACCTCACCTGCTACGAGCAGTACGTC. Its protein is CASSIRDLTCYEQYV.

This clonotype was picked up a small number of times. The chain links TRBV10-3 to TRBJ2-3; 9 positions match TRBD2. Looked up from germline, CDR1 is ENHRY and CDR2 is SYGVKD. The V and J ends lost 2 bases and 2 bases, in that order; junction bases with no gene match: 5. The CDR3 has 16 residues. The CDR3 spells CAISEPGTSLTDTQYF. DNA of the CDR3: TGTGCCATCAGTGAGCCTGGGACTAGCCTCACAGATACGCAGTATTTT.

The chain is built from TRBV30 and TRBJ2-2; D may be TRBD1 (6 bases). CDR1 and CDR2 (germline): GTSNPN, SVGIG (reference sequence). The length of the CDR3 is 13 residues. Trimming took off 0 bases at V and 5 bases at J, with 7 bases between the two ends. In DNA form, the CDR3 reads TGTGCCTGGAGTGTGCAGGGGACCGGGGAGCTGTTTTTT. Its protein is CAWSVQGTGELFF.

The chain has TRBV5-1 and TRBJ2-1, with TRBD2 identical over 11 bases. Trimming removed 1 base from V and 9 bases from J; junction bases left unmatched: 6. CDR3 length: 15 amino acids. Germline-derived CDR1 and CDR2 are SGHRS and YFSETQ. The chain's CDR3 is CASSLTSGSNLEQFF. The DNA of the CDR3 is TGCGCCAGCAGCTTGACTAGCGGGAGTAATCTTGAGCAGTTCTTC.

The table lists this clonotype with a few counts. V is TRBV18 and J is TRBJ2-5; 7 bases line up with TRBD1. The germline V gene encodes CDR1 KGHSH and CDR2 LQKENI. The CDR3 extends over 14 amino acids. V lost 5 bases to trimming and J lost 3 bases; unmatched junction nucleotides: 6. The CDR3 sequence: CASSDRTGEETQYF. DNA of the CDR3: TGTGCCAGCTCAGATCGGACAGGAGAAGAGACCCAGTACTTC.

V and J are TRBV29-1 and TRBJ2-1; D gene uncertain. The CDR3 runs 10 residues. Germline CDR1 reads SQVTM; CDR2 reads ANQGSEA. Trimming stripped 4 bases from V and 14 bases from J, with 12 bases between. The CDR3 is CSVVGESEFF. The CDR3 DNA reads TGCAGCGTTGTAGGTGAGTCGGAGTTCTTC.

The sample holds many counts of this clonotype. The rearrangement links TRBV12-3 or TRBV12-4 to TRBJ1-5, with 10 bases lining up with TRBD1. This CDR3 comprises 17 residues. V shed 3 bases and J 6 bases; nucleotides not matched to a gene: 11. The CDR3 nucleotides read TGTGCCAGCAGTTTGGTGGGTGGAGGGACAGGGGCTCAGCCCCAGCATTTT. Translation: CASSLVGGGTGAQPQHF.

Ten or more counts support this clonotype. This rearrangement joins TRBV7-6 to TRBJ2-2; D unresolved. V lost 4 bases and J 6 bases, leaving 18 bases between the germline ends. The CDR3 length is 16 residues. Germline V gene sequence: CDR1 SGHVS, CDR2 FNYEAQ. The CDR3 DNA is TGTGCCAGCAGCTACCTCCACGTCGGGTTGGCCGGGGAGCTGTTTTTT. Its translation: CASSYLHVGLAGELFF.

This clonotype occurred many times. The J gene is TRBJ2-1, the V gene TRBV25-1; D is unclear. Trimming took off 4 bases at V and 12 bases at J, with 16 bases between the two ends. This CDR3 is 13 amino acids long. The germline gives CDR1 MGHDK, CDR2 SYGVNS. CDR3 bases: TGTGCCAGCAGTGGGTCCTTAGTAGGCGGGCAGTTCTTC. It translates to CASSGSLVGGQFF.

This clonotype occurred many times. The chain is built from TRBV30 and TRBJ2-7; D is unclear. CDR1 GTSNPN and CDR2 SVGIG come from the germline V gene (reference sequence). This CDR3 comprises 11 residues. Trimming cost V 3 bases and J 0 bases, with 3 bases left between them. CDR3 bases: TGTGCCTGGAGGGTCTCCTACGAGCAGTACTTC. It codes for CAWRVSYEQYF.

This clonotype was counted a few times. This chain connects TRBV5-1 to TRBJ2-1; D unresolved. Germline V gene lookup returns CDR1 SGHRS and CDR2 YFSETQ. V lost 0 bases to trimming and J lost 3 bases, with 10 bases between them. The CDR3 consists of 15 residues. CDR3 region: CASSLAITDYNEQFF. DNA for the CDR3: TGCGCCAGCAGCTTGGCCATCACAGACTACAATGAGCAGTTCTTC.

This clonotype was detected many times. The chain employs TRBV5-8 and TRBJ1-1; the match to TRBD1 covers 9 bases. CDR1 is SGHTS and CDR2 is YDEGEE in the germline V gene. This CDR3 contains 16 residues. With V trimmed by 2 bases and J by 3 bases, 8 bases remained unmatched. CDR3 nucleotide sequence: TGTGCCAGCAGCTTCCGGGACAGGGTAGGGCACACTGAAGCTTTCTTT. This encodes CASSFRDRVGHTEAFF.

This clonotype was counted a few times. This sequence joins TRBV20-1 and TRBJ1-4, with no clear D. The CDR3 spans 13 residues. Trimming removed 3 bases at V and 4 bases at J, with 9 bases between. Germline V gene lookup returns CDR1 DFQATT and CDR2 SNEGSKA (reference sequence). The CDR3: CSARGNSNEKLFF. CDR3 in DNA: TGCAGTGCTAGGGGCAACAGTAATGAAAAACTGTTTTTT.

This clonotype was detected many times. The chain links TRBV12-3 or TRBV12-4 to TRBJ2-5; D unclear. The CDR3 loop spans 12 amino acids. With 6 bases removed from V and 6 bases from J, the gap between germline ends came to 11 bases. CDR3 region: CASSRPPQTQYF. Written as DNA, the CDR3 is TGTGCCAGCAGCCGACCCCCGCAGACCCAGTACTTC.

The chain is built from TRBV20-1 and TRBJ1-3; D is unresolved. Germline assignment: CDR1 DFQATT and CDR2 SNEGSKA (reference sequence). The CDR3 is 14 residues long. Trimming took off 5 bases at V and 1 base at J, with 12 bases between the two ends. DNA of the CDR3: TGCAGTGCTGAGGATAGACGGTCTGGAAACACCATATATTTT. Amino acid sequence: CSAEDRRSGNTIYF.

The table lists this clonotype with many counts. J is TRBJ1-5 and V is TRBV10-2; 8 bases line up with TRBD1. This CDR3 is 16 amino acids long. Germline V CDR1 and CDR2: WSHSY, SAAADI. J gave up 7 bases and V 4 bases, and 12 bases lay outside the gene matches. CDR3 loop: CASSGKGQGAQQPQHF. CDR3 nucleotides: TGCGCCAGCAGTGGAAAGGGGCAGGGGGCCCAACAGCCCCAGCATTTT.

This clonotype was found many times. This chain joins TRBV7-3 and TRBJ1-2; D is unresolved. CDR3 size: 13 residues. Germline lookup yields CDR1 SGHTA and CDR2 FQGTGA. The V end lost 6 bases, the J end lost 6 bases, and 14 bases lay between the germline ends. The CDR3 protein is CASSLEGSNGYTF. The CDR3 DNA follows: TGTGCCAGCAGTCTTGAGGGAAGTAATGGCTACACCTTC.

Many counts were recorded for this clonotype. The CDR3 nucleotides are TGTGCCAGCAGTGGGGCGCGCCTGGGGAAAACAGATACGCAGTATTTT. Translation gives CASSGARLGKTDTQYF. This rearrangement joins TRBV28 to TRBJ2-3, with a weak D call TRBD1 (5 bases). The CDR3 has 16 amino acids. Germline CDR1 and CDR2: MDHEN and SYDVKM. Trimming stripped 5 bases from V and 3 bases from J, with 18 bases between.

Only a few counts were recorded for this clonotype. The CDR3 spells CASTGAGETQYF. The CDR3 nucleotides are TGTGCCAGTACAGGGGCGGGGGAGACCCAGTACTTC. The V call is TRBV28, the J call TRBJ2-5, with D perhaps matching TRBD1 (7 bases). Trimming shortened V by 9 bases and J by 5 bases, and 13 bases separated the two germline ends. Germline CDR1 and CDR2: MDHEN and SYDVKM. The CDR3 totals 12 residues.

This clonotype was seen only a few times. The chain links TRBV11-2 to TRBJ2-2; the D gene is possibly TRBD2 (7 bases). Per the germline V gene, CDR1 is SGHAT and CDR2 is FQNNGV. V was clipped by 0 bases and J by 7 bases, with 12 bases between them. The CDR3 loop spans 15 amino acids. CDR3 in DNA: TGTGCCAGCAGCTTAGATGCGGGGGCGATCGGGGAGCTGTTTTTT. It codes for CASSLDAGAIGELFF.

The rearrangement uses TRBV11-2 and TRBJ2-1, with TRBD2 matching over 15 bases. The CDR3 runs 15 residues. Trimming removed 5 bases from V and 8 bases from J; junction bases left unmatched: 4. Germline CDR1 is SGHAT and CDR2 is FQNNGV. This CDR3 reads CASSPGTSGRHEQFF. CDR3 bases: TGTGCCAGCAGCCCAGGGACTAGCGGGAGGCATGAGCAGTTCTTC.

This clonotype appeared many times. This chain connects TRBV27 to TRBJ2-6, with a tentative D call TRBD2 (5 bases). Germline V lookup: CDR1 MNHEY, CDR2 SMNVEV (reference sequence). Trimming pared 0 bases from V and 2 bases from J, leaving 5 bases between. This CDR3 has 15 amino acids. The DNA of the CDR3 is TGTGCCAGCAGTTTATCGACTACTGGGGCCAACGTCCTGACTTTC. Translation: CASSLSTTGANVLTF.

This clonotype showed up many times. This sequence joins TRBV29-1 and TRBJ2-2; unclear D gene. The CDR3 is made up of 12 amino acids. The germline V gene encodes CDR1 SQVTM and CDR2 ANQGSEA. V was cut by 7 bases and J by 7 bases, with 13 bases left in between. CDR3 nucleotides: TGCAGCGCCCGTGGGGTTGTCGGGGAGCTGTTTTTT. Translating gives CSARGVVGELFF.